Listed below are T cell receptor beta chains from one sample, sequenced in a study of blood T cell repertoires in COVID-19. The data were produced by immunoSEQ multiplex PCR, yet TCRdb's version contains in-frame clones alone and is incomplete. The sample lists about 25,000 clones, over 70% occurring once. Sequencing used peripheral blood. These receptors all come from a man aged 45-60 years with active or convalescent COVID-19. CDR3s include the opening cysteine and the closing phenylalanine or tryptophan. D genes are given only for firm matches. Only part of the rows carry a size: once, few, many, or a class if the clone is expanded.

V	size	D	J	CDR3	DNA
TRBV6-4	-	-	TRBJ1-1	CASSPPSRDTLYF	TGTGCCAGCAGTCCCCCATCTCGGGACACACTGTACTTT
TRBV12-5	once	TRBD1	TRBJ2-7	CASGLFTGVRYEQYF	TGTGCTAGTGGTTTGTTCACAGGGGTTAGGTACGAGCAGTACTTC
TRBV11-2	-	-	TRBJ2-3	CASSLGGYTDTQYF	TGTGCCAGCAGCTTAGGCGGATACACAGATACGCAGTATTTT
TRBV27	-	TRBD1	TRBJ2-2	CASRQQGVGELFF	TGTGCCAGCAGACAACAGGGGGTCGGGGAGCTGTTTTTT
TRBV21-1	once	-	TRBJ1-6	CASSKKGAGLYNSPLHF	TGTGCCAGCAGCAAAAAAGGGGCGGGGTTATATAATTCACCCCTCCACTTT
TRBV6-5	few	-	TRBJ2-5	CASRPFGGQQETQYF	TGTGCCAGCAGACCCTTTGGTGGTCAGCAAGAGACCCAGTACTTC
TRBV5-5	medium-sized	TRBD2	TRBJ2-5	CASSLEAGGPVGETQYF	TGTGCCAGCAGCCTAGAAGCGGGAGGGCCGGTCGGGGAGACCCAGTACTTC
TRBV2	-	-	TRBJ2-1	CASIQGFYNEQFF	TGTGCCAGTATACAGGGATTCTACAATGAGCAGTTCTTC
TRBV11-3	-	TRBD1	TRBJ1-2	CASSLEGQGWGYTF	TGTGCCAGCAGCTTGGAAGGACAGGGATGGGGCTACACCTTC
TRBV3-1/TRBV3-2	-	-	TRBJ1-2	CASSQIRGSGNGYTF	TGTGCCAGCAGCCAGATAAGGGGCAGCGGGAATGGCTACACCTTC
TRBV5-1	-	TRBD2	TRBJ2-1	CASSHPSGGYNEQFF	TGCGCCAGCAGCCACCCTAGCGGGGGTTACAATGAGCAGTTCTTC
TRBV25-1	-	-	TRBJ2-7	CASSEYNSYEQYF	TGTGCCAGCAGTGAATACAACTCCTACGAGCAGTACTTC
TRBV5-1	-	TRBD2	TRBJ2-7	CASSLQTSGGREQYF	TGCGCCAGCAGCTTACAGACTAGCGGGGGTCGCGAGCAGTACTTC
TRBV5-1	-	-	TRBJ2-1	CASSPPGDEQFF	TGCGCCAGCAGCCCACCGGGAGATGAGCAGTTCTTC
TRBV29-1	-	-	TRBJ1-4	CSVVARGGEKLFF	TGCAGCGTTGTTGCCAGGGGCGGTGAAAAACTGTTTTTT
TRBV7-6	-	-	TRBJ1-5	CASSHNTNQPQHF	TGTGCCAGCAGCCACAACACCAATCAGCCCCAGCATTTT
TRBV19	-	TRBD1	TRBJ1-4	CATQTGEAPGEKLFF	TGTGCCACCCAGACAGGGGAGGCCCCGGGCGAAAAACTGTTTTTT
TRBV19	few	-	TRBJ1-3	CASWSSRASGNTIYF	TGTGCCAGTTGGTCCTCCAGGGCTTCTGGAAACACCATATATTTT
TRBV5-8	-	TRBD2	TRBJ2-7	CASRSGTRVQYEQYF	TGTGCCAGCAGGTCCGGGACTAGAGTCCAATACGAGCAGTACTTC
TRBV5-4	-	TRBD1	TRBJ1-1	CASSKFTGGRTEAFF	TGTGCCAGCAGCAAGTTTACAGGGGGTCGGACTGAAGCTTTCTTT
TRBV30	-	TRBD2	TRBJ2-3	CAWSEAGEWATQYF	TGTGCCTGGAGTGAGGCGGGAGAGTGGGCTACGCAGTATTTT
TRBV25-1	-	TRBD1	TRBJ2-7	CASSEYGLGQVFYEQYF	TGTGCCAGCAGTGAATACGGTTTGGGACAGGTTTTTTACGAGCAGTACTTC
TRBV28	-	-	TRBJ2-4	CASSSRQWGKNIQYF	TGTGCCAGCAGTTCAAGACAGTGGGGCAAAAACATTCAGTACTTC
TRBV2	-	TRBD2	TRBJ2-4	CASSEEVGEGPNIQYF	TGTGCCAGCAGTGAAGAGGTGGGGGAGGGACCAAACATTCAGTACTTC
TRBV27	-	TRBD1	TRBJ2-7	CASSLRQGRIDEQYF	TGTGCCAGCAGTCTGAGACAGGGCCGTATCGACGAGCAGTACTTC
TRBV6-5	-	TRBD1	TRBJ2-5	CATQTGTAETQYF	TGTGCCACCCAAACCGGGACAGCAGAGACCCAGTACTTC
TRBV20-1	-	-	TRBJ1-2	CSASYGALGYTF	TGCAGTGCTAGTTATGGGGCGCTTGGCTACACCTTC
TRBV29-1	-	-	TRBJ2-7	CSVEGGRTYEQYF	TGCAGCGTTGAGGGGGGACGAACCTACGAGCAGTACTTC
TRBV28	-	-	TRBJ2-5	CASSFRGNQETQYF	TGTGCCAGCAGTTTCCGGGGTAACCAAGAGACCCAGTACTTC
TRBV19	-	-	TRBJ2-7	CASSRVLSYEQYF	TGTGCCAGTAGTAGAGTCCTCTCCTACGAGCAGTACTTC
TRBV28	-	TRBD2	TRBJ2-7	CASSTMGLAGGTFYEQYF	TGTGCCAGCAGTACCATGGGACTAGCGGGGGGGACCTTCTACGAGCAGTACTTC
TRBV15	many	-	TRBJ2-2	CATSVDRPNTGELFF	TGTGCCACCAGCGTAGACAGGCCGAACACCGGGGAGCTGTTTTTT
TRBV7-8	-	TRBD2	TRBJ2-7	CASSLGGTGGYEQYF	TGTGCCAGCAGCTTAGGCGGGACGGGAGGCTACGAGCAGTACTTC
TRBV18	-	-	TRBJ2-4	CASSPRTLLAKNIQYF	TGTGCCAGCTCACCAAGGACACTTTTAGCCAAAAACATTCAGTACTTC
TRBV19	-	TRBD2	TRBJ2-7	CASSTGTSGRYEQYF	TGTGCCAGTAGTACCGGGACTAGCGGGAGATACGAGCAGTACTTC
TRBV7-2	-	-	TRBJ1-1	CASSLLLQTTEAFF	TGTGCCAGCAGCTTATTGTTACAGACCACTGAAGCTTTCTTT
TRBV27	-	TRBD1	TRBJ2-5	CASNQIGQGARETQYF	TGTGCCAGCAACCAAATTGGACAGGGGGCTCGAGAGACCCAGTACTTC
TRBV30	once	-	TRBJ2-3	CAWSRGAGGTDTQYF	TGTGCCTGGAGCAGAGGGGCAGGGGGCACAGATACGCAGTATTTT
TRBV6-5	-	TRBD1	TRBJ1-1	CASRRDRSNTEAFF	TGTGCCAGCAGACGGGACAGATCGAACACTGAAGCTTTCTTT
TRBV6-5	once	-	TRBJ1-5	CASSYSINGGQPQHF	TGTGCCAGCAGTTACTCTATTAATGGCGGGCAGCCCCAGCATTTT
TRBV14	-	TRBD1	TRBJ2-5	CASSHRDRAFETQYF	TGTGCCAGCAGCCACCGGGACAGGGCTTTTGAGACCCAGTACTTC
TRBV27	-	TRBD2	TRBJ2-5	CASSLGTSGYQETQYF	TGTGCCAGCAGTTTGGGGACTAGCGGTTACCAAGAGACCCAGTACTTC
TRBV5-4	-	-	TRBJ1-1	CASSFNRESEAFF	TGTGCCAGCAGCTTTAACCGGGAGTCCGAAGCTTTCTTT
TRBV4-2	-	TRBD2	TRBJ2-2	CASRPIAGGPNTGELFF	TGTGCCAGCAGACCTATAGCGGGAGGGCCGAACACCGGGGAGCTGTTTTTT
TRBV9	-	TRBD1	TRBJ1-2	CASSVGDRGRGYGYTF	TGTGCCAGCAGCGTAGGGGACAGGGGGCGCGGCTATGGCTACACCTTC
TRBV11-2	once	TRBD1	TRBJ2-1	CASSSTGVSSYNEQFF	TGTGCCAGCAGCTCAACAGGGGTGAGCTCCTACAATGAGCAGTTCTTC
TRBV11-2	-	-	TRBJ2-7	CASSPDPGGDYEQYF	TGTGCCAGCAGCCCCGATCCCGGGGGTGACTACGAGCAGTACTTC
TRBV7-8	-	TRBD2	TRBJ2-7	CASSTHRTSGGEQYF	TGTGCCAGCAGCACTCACCGGACTAGCGGGGGAGAGCAGTACTTC